Each of the 30 T cell receptor beta chains below was sequenced from the same sample in a study of blood T cells in healthy people across ages. Combining a sample-barcoded 5' primer with a J-beta primer mix, a second PCR ran for roughly 6 to 11 cycles. TCRdb independently ran MiXCR on the 5' RACE reads; one entry per CDR3 protein. The sample lists about 1,500,000 distinct CDR3 sequences, roughly 45% seen once, with approximately 7.9% in the top ten. Input material: blood. All receptors come from a woman aged 18-29 years in good health.

In its sample, this clonotype was seen a few times. This chain connects TRBV20-1 to TRBJ2-7; TRBD1 matches 8 bases. The CDR3 totals 14 residues. CDR1 is DFQATT, CDR2 SNEGSKA, per germline (reference sequence). With 0 bases clipped from V and 2 bases from J, the junction kept 3 bases outside the gene matches. The CDR3: CSARDRDRPYEQYF. The CDR3 coding sequence is TGCAGTGCTAGAGATCGGGACAGGCCCTACGAGCAGTACTTC.

This clonotype has only a few counts. The chain combines TRBV25-1 with TRBJ1-2; 10 positions agree with TRBD1. The J segment lost 6 bases and the V segment lost 1 base, leaving 5 bases of the junction unmatched. The CDR3 consists of 15 residues. Germline V gene data show CDR1 as MGHDK and CDR2 as SYGVNS. CDR3 loop: CASSELDRGFNGYTF. The CDR3 region has the DNA TGTGCCAGCAGTGAATTGGACAGGGGGTTCAATGGCTACACCTTC.

This clonotype was picked up a small number of times. The gene calls are TRBV6-5 and TRBJ2-2; possibly TRBD1 for D (5 bases). The CDR3 is 13 residues long. V gave up 7 bases and J gave up 7 bases, with 13 bases separating them. Germline V lookup: CDR1 MNHEY, CDR2 SVGAGI. The CDR3 nucleotides are TGTGCCAGCACAGGGATAATTGGCGGGGAGCTGTTTTTT. This gives the protein CASTGIIGGELFF.

In its sample, this clonotype was seen a few times. This chain joins TRBV7-2 and TRBJ2-7, with 8 positions matching TRBD2. CDR1 is SGHTA, CDR2 FQGNSA, per germline. The CDR3 consists of 13 residues. V gave up 4 bases and J gave up 10 bases; unmatched junction bases: 9. The CDR3 is CASSSRTSKNQYF. The CDR3 DNA sequence: TGTGCCAGCAGCTCTAGGACTAGCAAGAACCAGTACTTC.

This clonotype was recorded at least ten times. The chain has TRBV7-2 and TRBJ2-7; no clear D. CDR1 is SGHTA, CDR2 FQGNSA, per germline. There are 12 residues in the CDR3. V gave up 2 bases and J gave up 7 bases, with 9 bases separating them. Here the CDR3 reads CASSLSGLEQYF. CDR3 nucleotides: TGTGCCAGCAGCTTATCGGGCTTAGAGCAGTACTTC.

This clonotype was observed a single time. This chain joins TRBV10-2 and TRBJ2-5; the match to TRBD1 covers 12 bases. Near its end, the DNA agrees better with TRBJ2-7, so the J call may be wrong. The CDR3 is 16 residues long. Germline CDR1 reads WSHSY; CDR2 reads SAAADI. The CDR3 DNA is TGCGCCAGCAGTGACGTCGGGACAGGGGGCAGGTACGAGCAGTACTTC. Translated, it gives CASSDVGTGGRYEQYF.

There are many counts of this clonotype. The rearrangement joins TRBV4-2 to TRBJ2-3; 7 bases align to TRBD1. The ends lost 3 bases at V and 0 bases at J; junction bases unmatched: 0. The CDR3 runs to 14 residues. Germline values: CDR1 LGHNA, CDR2 YNFKEQ. DNA for the CDR3: TGTGCCAGCAGCCAGACAGGGAGCACAGATACGCAGTATTTT. It yields the protein CASSQTGSTDTQYF.

This clonotype was detected a few times. The chain links TRBV30 to TRBJ1-5; D unclear. The ends were cut back, 6 bases at V and 6 bases at J, with 15 bases in the middle. The CDR3 covers 13 residues. Per germline, CDR1 GTSNPN and CDR2 SVGIG (reference sequence). The CDR3 sequence: CACAGLGGQPQHF. The DNA for the CDR3 is TGTGCCTGCGCTGGACTGGGCGGTCAGCCCCAGCATTTT.

The genes are TRBV28 and TRBJ2-6; D not certain. Germline loops: CDR1 MDHEN, CDR2 SYDVKM. The CDR3 has 15 residues. The V end was cut by 6 bases, the J end by 1 base, with 10 bases between. The CDR3: CASRPDFSGANVLTF. The CDR3 region has the DNA TGTGCCAGCAGACCCGACTTTTCTGGGGCCAACGTCCTGACTTTC.

The chain couples TRBV7-9 to TRBJ1-5; D is uncertain. The CDR3 length is 14 residues. Trimming took off 5 bases at V and 0 bases at J, with 8 bases between the two ends. In germline, CDR1 is SEHNR, CDR2 FQNEAQ (reference sequence). The CDR3 coding sequence is TGTGCCAGCAGCCCAATGGATAGCAATCAGCCCCAGCATTTT. Residues: CASSPMDSNQPQHF. Full variable domain (outside the CDR3, taken from reference TRBV7-9 and TRBJ1-5): DTGVSQNPRHKITKRGQNVTFRCDPISEHNRLYWYRQTLGQGPEFLTYFQNEAQLEKSRLLSDRFSAERPKGSFSTLEIQRTEQGDSAMYLCASSPMDSNQPQHFGDGTRLSIL.

The V gene is TRBV27, the J gene TRBJ2-5, with 15 bases fitting TRBD2. Trimming at V came to 6 bases and at J to 5 bases, leaving 16 bases not matched to a gene. Germline lookup yields CDR1 MNHEY and CDR2 SMNVEV (reference sequence). The CDR3 has 19 residues. Here the CDR3 DNA reads TGTGCCAGCAGCCGAACCGGGACTAGCGGGGGGCGAGTGTTCGAGACCCAGTACTTC. Protein sequence: CASSRTGTSGGRVFETQYF.

This clonotype was counted only a few times. DNA for the CDR3: TGTGCCTGCGAGTGGGGTCAACGGGAGACCCAGTACTTC. It specifies CACEWGQRETQYF. V is TRBV6-1 and J is TRBJ2-5; D unclear. The germline gives CDR1 MNHNS, CDR2 SASEGT. The CDR3 extends over 13 amino acids. Trimming removed 11 bases at V and 5 bases at J, with 18 bases between.

As to this clonotype: Its ends do not fully match the called genes, so a read error is possible. The DNA for the CDR3 is TGTGCCAGCAGTCCGGGGGGGAGCTCCTACAATAAGCAGTTCTTC. Its translation is CASSPGGSSYNKQFF. This chain uses TRBV6-2 or TRBV6-3 with TRBJ2-1, with TRBD2 matching 8 bases. Germline assignment: CDR1 MNHEY and CDR2 SVGEGT. This CDR3 region has 15 residues.

The V gene is TRBV12-3 or TRBV12-4, the J gene TRBJ1-6, with 10 bases lining up with TRBD1. CDR3 length equals 14 residues. J was trimmed by 7 bases and V by 7 bases; bases with no gene match: 4. This CDR3 reads CASTLGQGNSPLHF. Here the CDR3 DNA reads TGTGCCAGCACCCTGGGACAGGGGAATTCACCCCTCCACTTT.

This clonotype was seen more than once but under ten times. This chain joins TRBV20-1 and TRBJ2-5; unclear D gene. The CDR3 sequence is 15 residues long. Germline V CDR1 and CDR2: DFQATT, SNEGSKA (reference sequence). The V gene lost 0 bases and the J gene lost 11 bases, with 22 bases spanning the gap. In nucleotides, the CDR3 is TGCAGTGCTAGAGAGTCACAGAACCCAACCGATGAGCAGTACTTC. This codes for CSARESQNPTDEQYF.

Note on this clonotype: With a much larger clone just one base away, this may be a read error. The rearrangement joins TRBV7-9 to TRBJ2-1; 9 nucleotides line up with TRBD2. The J call is doubtful: the DNA matches TRBJ2-7 better. CDR3 length equals 15 residues. Germline CDR1 reads SEHNR; CDR2 reads FQNEAQ (reference sequence). As DNA, the CDR3 is TGTGCCAGCAGCTTAATCCTAGCGGGGAACAATGAGCAGTACTTC. Amino acid sequence: CASSLILAGNNEQYF.

J is TRBJ2-5 and V is TRBV4-1; D may be TRBD1 (5 bases). The end of the DNA fits TRBJ2-1 better, so the J call may be wrong. This CDR3 region has 14 residues. CDR1 and CDR2 (germline): MGHRA, YSYEKL. In DNA, the CDR3 is TGCGCCAGCAGCCAAGTGGGGCTCGTAGAGACCCAGTTCTTC. Translated, it gives CASSQVGLVETQFF.

The chain is built from TRBV20-1 and TRBJ2-3; a possible D gene is TRBD2 (6 bases). V was trimmed by 4 bases and J by 0 bases, leaving 17 bases between them. CDR3 length equals 16 residues. Germline CDR1 and CDR2: DFQATT and SNEGSKA (reference sequence). The DNA for the CDR3 is TGCAGTGCTAAACGGGACTTCCTAACTAGCACAGATACGCAGTATTTT. Translation: CSAKRDFLTSTDTQYF.

This CDR3 is CASSLVLSGASSYNEQFF. CDR3 DNA sequence: TGTGCCAGCAGTTTAGTCCTAAGCGGAGCCAGCTCCTACAATGAGCAGTTCTTC. The chain carries TRBV12-3 or TRBV12-4 and TRBJ2-1; D may be TRBD2 (5 bases). The V gene lost 1 base and the J gene lost 0 bases, with 16 bases spanning the gap. The CDR3 is 18 amino acids.

The chain links TRBV4-1 to TRBJ1-6; D is undetermined. The germline V gene has CDR1 MGHRA and CDR2 YSYEKL. Trimming took 3 bases from V and 8 from J, leaving 17 bases between them. The CDR3 totals 16 residues. The CDR3 sequence is CASSQSRGLGYSPLHF. CDR3 nucleotides: TGCGCCAGCAGCCAGTCCCGCGGGTTAGGGTATTCACCCCTCCACTTT.

V usage is TRBV5-5 and J usage is TRBJ1-6; D gene unclear. The CDR3 spans 14 residues. Looked up from germline, CDR1 is SGHKS and CDR2 is YYEKEE (reference sequence). V was cut by 1 base and J by 9 bases, with 11 bases left in between. The CDR3 nucleotides are TGTGCCAGCAGCTTGTGGCTCGCGGGTTCACCCCTCCACTTT. Residues: CASSLWLAGSPLHF.

This chain uses TRBV4-1 with TRBJ1-6; the D is unclear. The germline V and J ends were trimmed by 0 bases and 12 bases, with 15 bases remaining between them. CDR3 length: 15 amino acids. CDR1 and CDR2 from the germline V gene are MGHRA and YSYEKL. The CDR3 sequence: CASSQDAAGRGPLHF. The CDR3 DNA follows: TGCGCCAGCAGCCAAGACGCGGCAGGTAGAGGACCCCTCCACTTT.

The V and J genes are TRBV7-9 and TRBJ2-1; TRBD2 matches 12 bases. Germline loops: CDR1 SEHNR, CDR2 FQNEAQ (reference sequence). The CDR3 totals 15 residues. Trimming took 8 bases from V and 7 from J; bases not matched to a gene: 9. CDR3 sequence reads: CASPPTSGRGNEQFF. The CDR3 region has the DNA TGTGCCAGCCCTCCGACTAGCGGGAGAGGGAATGAGCAGTTCTTC.

This clonotype was picked up one time. Being one base from a much bigger clone, this may be a read error. The chain carries TRBV3-1 and TRBJ2-3, with TRBD2 identical over 9 bases. The CDR3 spans 15 residues. Looked up from germline, CDR1 is LGHDT and CDR2 is YNNKEL (reference sequence). The CDR3 loop is CTSTELAGITDTQYF. CDR3 in DNA: TGTACCAGCACCGAACTAGCGGGCATCACAGATACGCAGTATTTT.

This clonotype has a handful of counts. V and J are TRBV10-3 and TRBJ2-1, with 7 bases lining up with TRBD2. The CDR3 is 16 amino acids. Germline CDR1 and CDR2: ENHRY and SYGVKD. V dropped 6 bases and J dropped 0; count of bases not matched to a gene: 8. Here the CDR3 DNA reads TGTGCCATCAGGGGGGGAGCGGGGAGCTCCTACAATGAGCAGTTCTTC. It encodes CAIRGGAGSSYNEQFF.

This chain joins TRBV20-1 and TRBJ2-3, with 14 nucleotides matching TRBD2. The trim removed 7 bases at V and 4 bases at J, leaving 4 bases unmatched. Germline assignment: CDR1 DFQATT and CDR2 SNEGSKA (reference sequence). This CDR3 is built from 14 residues. The CDR3 region is CSVRTSGRPDTQYF. The CDR3 region has the DNA TGCAGTGTTCGGACTAGCGGGAGGCCAGATACGCAGTATTTT.

In this sample, this clonotype turned up a few times. DNA for the CDR3: TGTGCCAGCAGCGGCGGACTAGCGGGGAACTCCTACGAGCAGTACTTC. Amino acids: CASSGGLAGNSYEQYF. J is TRBJ2-7 and V is TRBV13; 12 bases agree with TRBD2. The CDR3 has 16 residues. With V trimmed by 5 bases and J by 0 bases, 5 bases remained unmatched. The germline CDR1 and CDR2 sequences are PRHDT and FYEKMQ (reference sequence).

This clonotype was recorded a few times. The chain's CDR3 is CSATPRTVVSYEQYF. CDR3 DNA sequence: TGCAGTGCAACGCCCCGGACAGTCGTCTCCTACGAGCAGTACTTC. This chain connects TRBV20-1 to TRBJ2-7, with a possible D match to TRBD1 (6 bases). CDR1 is DFQATT, CDR2 SNEGSKA, per germline (reference sequence). There are 15 residues in the CDR3. Trimming removed 6 bases from V and 0 bases from J, with 18 bases in between.

In its sample, this clonotype was seen a few times. CDR3 protein: CASSQDWGQSYEQYF. In nucleotides, the CDR3 is TGTGCCAGCAGCCAAGATTGGGGACAGTCCTACGAGCAGTACTTC. The chain employs TRBV3-1 and TRBJ2-7, with 7 nucleotides matching TRBD1. CDR1 LGHDT and CDR2 YNNKEL come from the germline V gene (reference sequence). The J segment lost 1 base and the V segment lost 0 bases, leaving 3 bases of the junction unmatched. CDR3 length: 15 amino acids.

This clonotype was detected only a few times. The CDR3 coding sequence is TGTGCCAGCAGCCAAGTCGGCGGGGGGAGCTCCTACGAGCAGTACTTC. This encodes CASSQVGGGSSYEQYF. The rearrangement uses TRBV3-1 and TRBJ2-7, with 8 bases matching TRBD2. The trim removed 1 base at V and 0 bases at J, leaving 5 bases unmatched. This CDR3 is 16 amino acids long. Germline V lookup: CDR1 LGHDT, CDR2 YNNKEL (reference sequence).